The 27 T cell receptor beta chains in this list originate from one sample, sequenced in a study of T cell responses to AZD1222 COVID-19 vaccine. Data came from immunoSEQ multiplex PCR; TCRdb stores just in-frame clones and leaves some out. Of 100,000 or so clones in the sample, approximately 87% are singletons; the top ten hold less than 3.5%. This sample comprised peripheral blood, obtained on day 0 of AZD1222 vaccination. These receptors were obtained from an adult in good health.

This chain connects TRBV5-1 to TRBJ1-1; D gene ambiguous. The V gene's germline CDR1 is SGHRS and CDR2 YFSETQ. Trimming took 0 bases from V and 2 from J, leaving 5 bases between them. This CDR3 region has 13 residues. The DNA of the CDR3 is TGCGCCAGCAGCTTGGTGGTTAACACTGAAGCTTTCTTT. It specifies CASSLVVNTEAFF.

This clone was recorded only once. The rearrangement uses TRBV5-1 and TRBJ1-5; a weak D match, TRBD1 (5 bases). The CDR3 runs 15 residues. V was clipped by 0 bases and J by 0 bases, with 7 bases between them. Looked up from germline, CDR1 is SGHRS and CDR2 is YFSETQ. CDR3 sequence: CASSLAGYSNQPQHF. CDR3 coding DNA: TGCGCCAGCAGCTTGGCAGGGTATAGCAATCAGCCCCAGCATTTT.

This rearrangement joins TRBV19 to TRBJ2-1, with TRBD1 identical over 11 bases. From germline, CDR1 is LNHDA and CDR2 SQIVND (reference sequence). V shed 5 bases, J shed 3 bases, and the junction held 6 bases outside the gene matches. There are 16 residues in the CDR3. This CDR3 is CASSRRGQGDYNEQFF. For the CDR3, the DNA is TGTGCCAGTAGTCGCCGGGGACAGGGGGACTACAATGAGCAGTTCTTC. Combining the CDR3 with reference TRBV19 and TRBJ2-1 gives the whole variable domain DGGITQSPKYLFRKEGQNVTLSCEQNLNHDAMYWYRQDPGQGLRLIYYSQIVNDFQKGDIAEGYSVSREKKESFPLTVTSAQKNPTAFYLCASSRRGQGDYNEQFFGPGTRLTVL.

The chain combines TRBV19 with TRBJ2-2, with D uncertain. The germline CDR1 and CDR2 sequences are LNHDA and SQIVND (reference sequence). This CDR3 is built from 16 residues. V was trimmed by 0 bases and J by 6 bases, leaving 14 bases between them. This chain's CDR3 is CASSIDIVPKAGELFF. Written as DNA, the CDR3 is TGTGCCAGTAGTATAGACATAGTCCCAAAGGCCGGGGAGCTGTTTTTT.

The V and J genes are TRBV10-3 and TRBJ1-4, with 12 bases aligning to TRBD1. This CDR3 is 15 amino acids long. The V gene's germline CDR1 is ENHRY and CDR2 SYGVKD. Trimming at V came to 6 bases and at J to 8 bases, leaving 7 bases not matched to a gene. This CDR3 reads CAISEGTGGGEKLFF. The CDR3 nucleotides are TGTGCCATCAGCGAGGGGACAGGGGGCGGGGAAAAACTGTTTTTT.

This sequence joins TRBV19 and TRBJ2-2; 7 nucleotides agree with TRBD2. The CDR3 is 15 residues long. V lost 4 bases, J lost 2 bases, and 4 bases stayed unmatched. Germline V gene sequence: CDR1 LNHDA, CDR2 SQIVND (reference sequence). The DNA of the CDR3 is TGTGCCAGTAGTACCGGGACTATAAACACCGGGGAGCTGTTTTTT. Amino acids: CASSTGTINTGELFF.

This clone was recorded a few times. V usage is TRBV7-8 and J usage is TRBJ1-1, with D perhaps matching TRBD1 (6 bases). Trimming took 3 bases from V and 1 from J, leaving 6 bases between them. The germline V gene has CDR1 SGHVS and CDR2 FQNEAQ. The CDR3 has 13 residues. In DNA form, the CDR3 reads TGTGCCAGCAGCTTGGACAGGAACACTGAAGCTTTCTTT. It encodes CASSLDRNTEAFF.

V is TRBV11-2 and J is TRBJ2-3, with 8 nucleotides matching TRBD1. Per germline, CDR1 SGHAT and CDR2 FQNNGV. The CDR3 has 13 residues. V was clipped by 5 bases and J by 4 bases; unmatched bases: 2. The CDR3 bases are TGTGCCAGCAGCGACAGGGGACCAGATACGCAGTATTTT. Its protein product is CASSDRGPDTQYF.

J is TRBJ2-1 and V is TRBV7-3; no reliable D call. The CDR3 extends over 15 amino acids. Germline V gene sequence: CDR1 SGHTA, CDR2 FQGTGA. V lost 5 bases and J lost 10, with 21 bases in between. The CDR3 sequence: CASSPTLGTIEEQFF. The CDR3 nucleotides are TGTGCCAGCAGCCCTACCTTGGGAACTATCGAAGAGCAGTTCTTC.

The chain joins TRBV7-3 to TRBJ2-2; no definite D call. The germline V gene has CDR1 SGHTA and CDR2 FQGTGA. The CDR3 is 12 residues long. V lost 5 bases and J lost 3, with 4 bases in between. As DNA, the CDR3 is TGTGCCAGCAGCGGAGACACCGGGGAGCTGTTTTTT. Amino acids: CASSGDTGELFF.

The chain joins TRBV27 to TRBJ1-4; 9 bases align to TRBD1. The CDR3 is 14 residues long. CDR1 MNHEY and CDR2 SMNVEV come from the germline V gene (reference sequence). The V gene end was trimmed by 6 bases and the J gene end by 7 bases; junction bases not matched to a gene: 6. CDR3 sequence reads: CASRLQGAGEKLFF. The CDR3 region has the DNA TGTGCCAGCAGACTACAGGGGGCCGGTGAAAAACTGTTTTTT.

The chain combines TRBV30 with TRBJ1-3; unclear D gene. The CDR3 totals 10 residues. Germline CDR1 GTSNPN, CDR2 SVGIG (reference sequence). V lost 5 bases and J 11 bases, leaving 10 bases between the germline ends. The CDR3 sequence is CAWGQAPIYF. The CDR3, as DNA: TGTGCCTGGGGCCAAGCCCCCATATATTTT.

The CDR3 nucleotides are TGTGCCATCAGTGACAGGGGTAGCAATCAGCCCCAGCATTTT. It translates to CAISDRGSNQPQHF. The J gene is TRBJ1-5, the V gene TRBV10-3, with a tentative D call TRBD1 (6 bases). V lost 3 bases and J lost 0, with 6 bases in between. Germline CDR1 reads ENHRY; CDR2 reads SYGVKD. The CDR3 spans 14 residues.

The chain uses TRBV7-8 and TRBJ1-1; 10 nucleotides match TRBD1. V trimming: 5 bases; J trimming: 5 bases; junction bases outside the gene matches: 8. The CDR3 is made up of 15 amino acids. Germline values: CDR1 SGHVS, CDR2 FQNEAQ. CDR3 coding DNA: TGTGCCAGCAGCACTTCGGACAGGGGGAGGACTGAAGCTTTCTTT. Translated, it gives CASSTSDRGRTEAFF.

V and J are TRBV5-6 and TRBJ1-5, with 7 nucleotides matching TRBD1. The V and J ends lost 6 bases and 0 bases, in that order; junction bases with no gene match: 18. The CDR3 covers 19 residues. The germline gives CDR1 SGHDT, CDR2 YYEEEE. The CDR3 protein is CASTALGQIIHNSNQPQHF. CDR3 nucleotides: TGTGCCAGCACCGCGTTGGGACAGATAATACATAATAGCAATCAGCCCCAGCATTTT.

V is TRBV15 and J is TRBJ2-7, with TRBD1 matching 9 bases. The CDR3 consists of 14 residues. Germline trimming cut 6 bases from V and 6 bases from J; bases unmatched to any gene: 9. Germline values: CDR1 LNHNV, CDR2 YYDKDF (reference sequence). The CDR3 region has the DNA TGTGCCACCAGTTCAGCGGGACAGGGCTTCGAGCAGTACTTC. Amino acids: CATSSAGQGFEQYF. Using reference TRBV15 and TRBJ2-7 for the parts outside the CDR3, the full variable domain is DAMVIQNPRYQVTQFGKPVTLSCSQTLNHNVMYWYQQKSSQAPKLLFHYYDKDFNNEADTPDNFQSRRPNTSFCFLDIRSPGLGDTAMYLCATSSAGQGFEQYFGPGTRLTVT.

The CDR3 DNA is TGTGCCAGCGGCAGGGGCTACGAGCAGTACTTC. It codes for CASGRGYEQYF. The genes are TRBV14 and TRBJ2-7, with a tentative D call TRBD1 (6 bases). The V gene lost 8 bases and the J gene lost 3 bases, with 8 bases spanning the gap. Germline CDR1 is SGHDN and CDR2 is FVKESK. The CDR3 covers 11 residues.

This chain's CDR3 is CASSRTGTSDLSYEQYF. CDR3 bases: TGTGCCAGCAGTCGTACCGGGACTAGCGATCTAAGCTACGAGCAGTACTTC. This chain uses TRBV2 with TRBJ2-7, with 10 bases that match TRBD2. This CDR3 has 17 residues. Germline assignment: CDR1 SNHLY and CDR2 FYNNEI. J gave up 3 bases and V 5 bases, and 13 bases lay outside the gene matches. Full variable domain (remainder filled in from reference TRBV2 and TRBJ2-7): EPEVTQTPSHQVTQMGQEVILRCVPISNHLYFYWYRQILGQKVEFLVSFYNNEISEKSEIFDDQFSVERPDGSNFTLKIRSTKLEDSAMYFCASSRTGTSDLSYEQYFGPGTRLTVT.

The chain employs TRBV16 and TRBJ1-1; D is undetermined. V lost 4 bases and J lost 0, with 6 bases in between. Germline CDR1 KGHSY, CDR2 FQNENV. CDR3 length: 13 amino acids. The CDR3 spells CASSRDMNTEAFF. In DNA, the CDR3 is TGTGCCAGCAGCCGAGACATGAACACTGAAGCTTTCTTT.

The chain couples TRBV24-1 to TRBJ2-1; the match to TRBD2 covers 8 bases. V was pared by 5 bases and J by 10 bases, with 0 bases of the junction left unmatched. CDR3 length: 11 residues. Germline CDR1 KGHDR, CDR2 SFDVKD. Here the CDR3 reads CATSGGGEQFF. The CDR3 DNA reads TGTGCCACCAGTGGCGGGGGGGAGCAGTTCTTC.

This clone is a singleton in its sample. This same CDR3 is encoded by further DNA sequences in the sample. The J gene is TRBJ1-1, the V gene TRBV7-9, with D tentatively TRBD1 (5 bases). The CDR3 loop spans 14 amino acids. Germline V gives CDR1 SEHNR, CDR2 FQNEAQ (reference sequence). The V end lost 3 bases, the J end lost 1 base, and 9 bases lay between the germline ends. The CDR3 coding sequence is TGTGCCAGCAGCTTGGGTCAGGGGAACACTGAAGCTTTCTTT. Protein: CASSLGQGNTEAFF.

As to this clone: In the same sample, other DNA sequences code for this CDR3. The J gene is TRBJ1-5, the V gene TRBV6-5; a weak D match, TRBD1 (5 bases). The CDR3 length is 13 residues. V gave up 5 bases and J gave up 1 base, with 6 bases separating them. Germline V gene data show CDR1 as MNHEY and CDR2 as SVGAGI. The CDR3 sequence is CASSRDSNQPQHF. For the CDR3, the DNA is TGTGCCAGCAGTCGGGACAGCAATCAGCCCCAGCATTTT.

J is TRBJ1-3 and V is TRBV25-1; D not certain. The CDR3 loop spans 15 amino acids. Germline assignment: CDR1 MGHDK and CDR2 SYGVNS. Trimming stripped 8 bases from V and 0 bases from J, with 14 bases between. The DNA for the CDR3 is TGTGCCAGCCAAAAGAGGGATTTCTCTGGAAACACCATATATTTT. Translation: CASQKRDFSGNTIYF. The variable domain in full, with the rest retrieved from reference TRBV25-1 and TRBJ1-3, is EADIYQTPRYLVIGTGKKITLECSQTMGHDKMYWYQQDPGMELHLIHYSYGVNSTEKGDLSSESTVSRIRTEHFPLTLESARPSHTSQYLCASQKRDFSGNTIYFGEGSWLTVV.

The chain has TRBV6-5 and TRBJ2-3, with D uncertain. Trimming removed 2 bases from V and 6 bases from J, with 12 bases in between. The CDR3 consists of 14 residues. Germline V gene lookup returns CDR1 MNHEY and CDR2 SVGAGI. The CDR3: CASSYGVSSDTQYF. Here the CDR3 DNA reads TGTGCCAGCAGTTACGGTGTGAGCTCTGATACGCAGTATTTT.

This chain links TRBV18 with TRBJ1-5; perhaps TRBD1 as D (5 bases). V lost 2 bases to trimming and J lost 4 bases, with 12 bases between them. The CDR3 runs 15 residues. Germline assignment: CDR1 KGHSH and CDR2 LQKENI. The CDR3 DNA reads as TGTGCCAGCTCACCAGACGCGGGGGGAAATCAGCCCCAGCATTTT. It codes for CASSPDAGGNQPQHF. Full variable domain (rest looked up from reference TRBV18 and TRBJ1-5): NAGVMQNPRHLVRRRGQEARLRCSPMKGHSHVYWYRQLPEEGLKFMVYLQKENIIDESGMPKERFSAEFPKEGPSILRIQQVVRGDSAAYFCASSPDAGGNQPQHFGDGTRLSIL.

V and J are TRBV24-1 and TRBJ2-1; 14 nucleotides match TRBD2. Germline V gene sequence: CDR1 KGHDR, CDR2 SFDVKD. The V and J ends lost 8 bases and 9 bases, in that order; junction bases with no gene match: 8. This CDR3 is 15 amino acids long. In DNA form, the CDR3 reads TGTGCCACCAAGGGGGGGACTAGCGGGAGTAGTGAGCAGTTCTTC. This gives the protein CATKGGTSGSSEQFF.

The chain employs TRBV11-3 and TRBJ2-2, with TRBD2 as a possible D gene (6 bases). Trimming stripped 5 bases from V and 1 base from J, with 17 bases between. This CDR3 spans 17 amino acids. CDR1 is SGHNT, CDR2 YENEEA, per germline. The CDR3 here is CASSPSSWRENTGELFF. CDR3 bases: TGTGCCAGCAGCCCCTCTAGCTGGAGGGAGAACACCGGGGAGCTGTTTTTT. The variable domain in full, with the rest retrieved from reference TRBV11-3 and TRBJ2-2, is EAGVVQSPRYKIIEKKQPVAFWCNPISGHNTLYWYLQNLGQGPELLIRYENEEAVDDSQLPKDRFSAERLKGVDSTLKIQPAELGDSAVYLCASSPSSWRENTGELFFGEGSRLTVL.